The present entry profiles one T cell receptor beta chain with its context. This sample was taken from a study of shared clonotypes between healthy human individuals. The germline V gene has CDR1 LNHDA and CDR2 SQIVND (reference sequence). The CDR3 contains 16 residues. V lost 7 bases and J 2 bases, leaving 18 bases between the germline ends. TCRdb keeps only in-frame clones here, not all; method: immunoSEQ multiplex PCR. Found here are some 530,000 clones, around 73% of them singletons; the top ten hold around 11%. This TCR came from a woman aged 40 to 50 in good health. Some clones in this sample may be carry-over from other donors' samples. The V call is TRBV19, the J call TRBJ2-1, with D maybe TRBD1 (6 bases). What was sequenced was PBMCs. CDR3 in amino acids: CASTYSGELTYNEQFF. The CDR3 bases are TGTGCCAGTACGTATTCAGGGGAACTAACCTACAATGAGCAGTTCTTC.